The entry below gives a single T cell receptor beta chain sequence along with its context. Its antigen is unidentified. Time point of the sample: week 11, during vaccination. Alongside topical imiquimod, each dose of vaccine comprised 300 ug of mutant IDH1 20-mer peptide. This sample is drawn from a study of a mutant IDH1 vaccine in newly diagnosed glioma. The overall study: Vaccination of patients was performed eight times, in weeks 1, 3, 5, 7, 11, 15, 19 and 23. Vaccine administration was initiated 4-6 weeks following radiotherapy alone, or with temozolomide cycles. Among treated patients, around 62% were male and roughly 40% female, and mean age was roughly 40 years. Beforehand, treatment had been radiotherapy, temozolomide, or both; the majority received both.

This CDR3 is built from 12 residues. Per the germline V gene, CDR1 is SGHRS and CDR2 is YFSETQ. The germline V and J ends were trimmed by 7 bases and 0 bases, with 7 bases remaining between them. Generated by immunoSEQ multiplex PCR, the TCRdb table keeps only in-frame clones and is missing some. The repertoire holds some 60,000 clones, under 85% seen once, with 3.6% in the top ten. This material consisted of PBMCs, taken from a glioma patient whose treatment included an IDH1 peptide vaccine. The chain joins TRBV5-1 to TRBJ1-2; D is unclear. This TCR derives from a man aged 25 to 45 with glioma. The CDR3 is CASYHPNYGYTF. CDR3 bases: TGCGCCAGCTATCACCCTAACTATGGCTACACCTTC. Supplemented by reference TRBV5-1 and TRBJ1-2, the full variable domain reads KAGVTQTPRYLIKTRGQQVTLSCSPISGHRSVSWYQQTPGQGLQFLFEYFSETQRNKGNFPGRFSGRQFSNSRSEMNVSTLELGDSALYLCASYHPNYGYTFGSGTRLTVV.